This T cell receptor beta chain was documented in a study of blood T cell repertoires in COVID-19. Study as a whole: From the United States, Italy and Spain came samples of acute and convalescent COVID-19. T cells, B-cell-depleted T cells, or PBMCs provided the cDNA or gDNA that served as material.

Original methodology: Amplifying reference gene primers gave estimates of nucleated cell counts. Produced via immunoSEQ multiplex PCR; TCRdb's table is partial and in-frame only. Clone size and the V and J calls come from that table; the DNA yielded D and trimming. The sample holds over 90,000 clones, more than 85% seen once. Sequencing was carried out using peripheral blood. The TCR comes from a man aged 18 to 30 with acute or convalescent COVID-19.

CDR3 nucleotide sequence: TGTGCCAGCAGCCTAGCGGGAGGGGGGGGCGATGAGCAGTTCTTC. Its translation: CASSLAGGGGDEQFF. The chain recombines TRBV6-4 with TRBJ2-1; TRBD2 aligns across 12 bases. V shed 6 bases, J shed 8 bases, and the junction held 8 bases outside the gene matches. Germline V gene lookup returns CDR1 MRHNA and CDR2 SNTAGT. The CDR3 has 15 residues.